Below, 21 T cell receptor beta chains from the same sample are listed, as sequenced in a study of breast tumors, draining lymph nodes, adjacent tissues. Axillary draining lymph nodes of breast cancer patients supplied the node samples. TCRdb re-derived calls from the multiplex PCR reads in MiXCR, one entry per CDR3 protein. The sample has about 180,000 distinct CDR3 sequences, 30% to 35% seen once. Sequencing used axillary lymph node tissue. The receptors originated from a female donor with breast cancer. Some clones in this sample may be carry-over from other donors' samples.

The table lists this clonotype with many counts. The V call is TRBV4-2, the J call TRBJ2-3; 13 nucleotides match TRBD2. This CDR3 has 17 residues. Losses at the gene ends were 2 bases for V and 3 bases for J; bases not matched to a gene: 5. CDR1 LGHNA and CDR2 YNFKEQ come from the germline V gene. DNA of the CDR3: TGTGCCAGCAGCCAATCCCGGACTAGCGGGAGAACAGATACGCAGTATTTT. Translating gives CASSQSRTSGRTDTQYF.

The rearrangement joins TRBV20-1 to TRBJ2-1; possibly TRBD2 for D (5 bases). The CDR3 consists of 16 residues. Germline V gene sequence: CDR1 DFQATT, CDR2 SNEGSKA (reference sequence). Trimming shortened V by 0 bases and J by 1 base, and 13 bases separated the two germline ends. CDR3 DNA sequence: TGCAGTGCTAGAGATTCGGAGCGGCCTTCCTACAATGAGCAGTTCTTC. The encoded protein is CSARDSERPSYNEQFF.

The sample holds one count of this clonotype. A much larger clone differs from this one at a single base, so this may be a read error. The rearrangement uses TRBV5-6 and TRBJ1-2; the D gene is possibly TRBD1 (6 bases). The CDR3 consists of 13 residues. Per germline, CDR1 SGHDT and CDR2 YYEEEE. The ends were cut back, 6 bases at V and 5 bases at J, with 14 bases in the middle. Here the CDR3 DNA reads TGTGCCAGCAAATGGGGGCAGGCTTATGGCTACACCTTC. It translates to CASKWGQAYGYTF.

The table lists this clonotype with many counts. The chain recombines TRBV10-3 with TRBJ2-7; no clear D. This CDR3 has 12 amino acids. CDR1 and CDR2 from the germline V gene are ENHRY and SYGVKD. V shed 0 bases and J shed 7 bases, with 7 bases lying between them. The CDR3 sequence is CAISESAWEQYF. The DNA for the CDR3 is TGTGCCATCAGTGAGTCTGCCTGGGAGCAGTACTTC.

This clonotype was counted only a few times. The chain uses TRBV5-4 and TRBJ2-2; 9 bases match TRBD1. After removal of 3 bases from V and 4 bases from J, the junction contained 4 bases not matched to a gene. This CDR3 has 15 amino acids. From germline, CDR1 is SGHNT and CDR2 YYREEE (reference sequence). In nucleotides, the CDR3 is TGTGCCAGCAGCTCCACAGGGGGCCTCACCGGGGAGCTGTTTTTT. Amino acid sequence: CASSSTGGLTGELFF.

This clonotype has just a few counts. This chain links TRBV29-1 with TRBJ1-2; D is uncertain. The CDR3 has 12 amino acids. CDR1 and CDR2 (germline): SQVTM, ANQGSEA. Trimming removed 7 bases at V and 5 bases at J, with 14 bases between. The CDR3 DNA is TGCAGCGCTGCGACGGCCGTTTATGGCTACACCTTC. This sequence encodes CSAATAVYGYTF.

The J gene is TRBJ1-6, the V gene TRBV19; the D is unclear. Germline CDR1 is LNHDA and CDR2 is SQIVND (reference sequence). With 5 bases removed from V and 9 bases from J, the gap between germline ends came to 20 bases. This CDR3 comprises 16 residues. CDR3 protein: CASSWSGPGCSSPLHF. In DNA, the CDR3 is TGTGCCAGTAGTTGGAGTGGCCCCGGCTGTAGTTCACCCCTCCACTTT.

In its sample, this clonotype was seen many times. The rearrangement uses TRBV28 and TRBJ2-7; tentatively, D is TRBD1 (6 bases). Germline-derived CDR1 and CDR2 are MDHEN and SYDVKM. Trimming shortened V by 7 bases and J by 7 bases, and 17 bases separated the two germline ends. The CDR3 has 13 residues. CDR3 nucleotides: TGTGCCAGCAACCTGGCAGGGGCATGGGAGCAGTACTTC. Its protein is CASNLAGAWEQYF.

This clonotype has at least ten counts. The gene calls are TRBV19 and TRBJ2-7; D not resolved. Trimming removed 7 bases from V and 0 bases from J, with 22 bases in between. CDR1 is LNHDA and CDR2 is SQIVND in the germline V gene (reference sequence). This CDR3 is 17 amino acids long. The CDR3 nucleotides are TGTGCCAGTACCCAGATGCATTCGGCTATTAGCTCCTACGAGCAGTACTTC. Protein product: CASTQMHSAISSYEQYF.

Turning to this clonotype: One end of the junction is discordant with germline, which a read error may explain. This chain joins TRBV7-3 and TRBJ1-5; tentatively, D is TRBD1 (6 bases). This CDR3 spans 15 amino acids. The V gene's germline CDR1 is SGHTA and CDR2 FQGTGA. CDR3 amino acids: CASSPTGFHEQPQRF. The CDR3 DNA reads TGTGCCAGCAGCCCTACAGGGTTCCATGAGCAGCCCCAGCGTTTT.

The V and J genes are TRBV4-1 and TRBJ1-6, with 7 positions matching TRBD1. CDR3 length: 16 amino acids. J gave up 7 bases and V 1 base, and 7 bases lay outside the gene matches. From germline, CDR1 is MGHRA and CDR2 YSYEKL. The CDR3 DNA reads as TGCGCCAGCAGCCAAGGTGGGCAGGGGGTCAATTCACCCCTCCACTTT. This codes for CASSQGGQGVNSPLHF.

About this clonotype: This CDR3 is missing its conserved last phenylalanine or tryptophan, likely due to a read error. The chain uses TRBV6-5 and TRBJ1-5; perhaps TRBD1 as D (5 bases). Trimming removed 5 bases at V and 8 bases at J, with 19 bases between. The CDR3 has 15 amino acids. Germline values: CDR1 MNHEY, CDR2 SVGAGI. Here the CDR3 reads CASSHGQGNGEPQHL. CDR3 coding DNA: TGTGCCAGCAGTCATGGGCAGGGAAACGGGGAGCCCCAGCATCTT.

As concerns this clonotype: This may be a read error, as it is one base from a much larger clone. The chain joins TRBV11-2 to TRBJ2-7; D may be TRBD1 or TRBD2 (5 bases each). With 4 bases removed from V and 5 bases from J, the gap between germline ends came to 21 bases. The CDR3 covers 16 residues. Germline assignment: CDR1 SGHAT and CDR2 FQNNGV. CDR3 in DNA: TGTGCCAGCAGCTCCCCCCGTGGGACGGCCACCGACGAGCAGTACTTC. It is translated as CASSSPRGTATDEQYF.

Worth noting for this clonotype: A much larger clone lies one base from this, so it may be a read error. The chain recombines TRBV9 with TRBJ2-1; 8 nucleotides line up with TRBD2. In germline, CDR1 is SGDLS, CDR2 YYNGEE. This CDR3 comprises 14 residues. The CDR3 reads CASSELAAYNEQSF. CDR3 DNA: TGTGCCAGCAGCGAACTAGCGGCCTACAATGAGCAGTCCTTC.

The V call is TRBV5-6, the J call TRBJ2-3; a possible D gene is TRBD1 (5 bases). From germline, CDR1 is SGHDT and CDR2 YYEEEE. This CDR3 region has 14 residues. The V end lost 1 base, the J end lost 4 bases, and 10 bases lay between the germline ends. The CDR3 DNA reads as TGTGCCAGCAGCTTGAGTGGGGCTGCAGATACGCAGTATTTT. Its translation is CASSLSGAADTQYF.

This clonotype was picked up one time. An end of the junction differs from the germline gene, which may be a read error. CDR3 region: CSVEDPDRGSYGYTF. The CDR3 bases are TGTAGCGTTGAAGATCCGGACAGGGGTTCCTATGGCTACACCTTC. The chain carries TRBV29-1 and TRBJ1-2, with 9 bases identical to TRBD1. CDR1 is SQVTM, CDR2 ANQGSEA, per germline. This CDR3 region has 15 residues.

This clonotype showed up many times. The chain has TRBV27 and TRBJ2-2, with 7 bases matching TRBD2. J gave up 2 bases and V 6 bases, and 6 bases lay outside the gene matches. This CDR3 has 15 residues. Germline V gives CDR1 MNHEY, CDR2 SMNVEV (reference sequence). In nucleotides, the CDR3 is TGTGCCAGCAGGGGAGGGTCGGGCAACACCGGGGAGCTGTTTTTT. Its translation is CASRGGSGNTGELFF.

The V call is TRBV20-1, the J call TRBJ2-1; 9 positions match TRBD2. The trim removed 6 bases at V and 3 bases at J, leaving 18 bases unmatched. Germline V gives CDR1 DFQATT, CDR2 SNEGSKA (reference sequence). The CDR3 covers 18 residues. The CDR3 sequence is CSARRGSGGGAGYNEQFF. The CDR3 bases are TGCAGTGCCCGTAGGGGTAGCGGGGGTGGAGCTGGCTACAATGAGCAGTTCTTC.

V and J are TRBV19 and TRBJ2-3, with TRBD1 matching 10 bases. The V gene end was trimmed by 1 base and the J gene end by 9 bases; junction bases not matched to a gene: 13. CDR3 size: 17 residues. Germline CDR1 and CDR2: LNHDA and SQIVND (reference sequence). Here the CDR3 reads CASSIALTGTGDNTQYF. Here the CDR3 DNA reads TGTGCCAGTAGTATAGCTCTCACCGGGACAGGGGACAACACGCAGTATTTT.

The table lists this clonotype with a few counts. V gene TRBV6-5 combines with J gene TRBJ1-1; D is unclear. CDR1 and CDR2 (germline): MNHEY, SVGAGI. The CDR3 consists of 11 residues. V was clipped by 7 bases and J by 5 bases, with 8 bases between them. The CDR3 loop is CASIAGTEAFF. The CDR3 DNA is TGTGCCAGCATAGCGGGAACTGAAGCTTTCTTT.

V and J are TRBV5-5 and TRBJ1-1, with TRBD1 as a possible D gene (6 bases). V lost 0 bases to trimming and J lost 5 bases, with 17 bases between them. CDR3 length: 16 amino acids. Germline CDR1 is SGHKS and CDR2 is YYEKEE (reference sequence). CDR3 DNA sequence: TGTGCCAGCAGCTTGGCCGGGACCAGGGGTAATACTGAAGCTTTCTTT. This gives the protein CASSLAGTRGNTEAFF.